This TCR beta chain appears in the sequencing data of a study of blood T cell repertoires in COVID-19. Study at large: The analysed material was cDNA or gDNA that came from T cells, B-cell-depleted T cells, or PBMCs.

Deletions cut 0 bases from V and 4 bases from J, with 12 bases between. The CDR3 is 15 amino acids. Per the germline V gene, CDR1 is LGHNA and CDR2 is YSLEER. Assay used: immunoSEQ multiplex PCR; TCRdb lists only in-frame clones, some missing. In the table there are under 300,000 clones, roughly nine tenths of which are singletons. Individuals aged about 18 to 100 years were recruited from approximately 22 US areas. This rearrangement joins TRBV4-3 to TRBJ1-2, with D maybe TRBD1 (5 bases). The TCR sequence derives from a woman in her twenties or thirties with acute COVID-19. Material: PBMCs or T cells enriched from blood (not recorded which). CDR3 DNA: TGCGCCAGCAGCCAAGAATTAGGTACAGGCTATGGCTACACCTTC. Translating it yields CASSQELGTGYGYTF.